These T cell receptor beta chains were read from a single sample in a study of CD8 T cells in Susac syndrome. TCRdb independently ran MiXCR on the immunoSEQ multiplex PCR reads; one entry per CDR3 protein. The sample lists roughly 200,000 distinct CDR3 sequences, roughly 94% occurring once. The source material was CD4+ T cells from PBMCs. Receptors originate from a human donor in good health. Each CDR3 is given with its conserved first and last residue. A D gene is named only where the DNA matches it firmly. Some rows mark clone size as missing; the rest say once, few, many or name a class of expanded clone.

J	V	D	size	CDR3	DNA
TRBJ2-3	TRBV18	.	.	CASSPRADTQYF	TGTGCCAGCTCACCACGGGCAGATACGCAGTATTTT
TRBJ2-1	TRBV27	.	.	CASSFRANNEQFF	TGTGCCAGCAGTTTTAGAGCTAACAATGAGCAGTTCTTC
TRBJ2-5	TRBV6-2/TRBV6-3	.	.	CASSPLSQRETQYF	TGTGCCAGCAGTCCCCTCTCGCAGCGAGAGACCCAGTACTTC
TRBJ2-1	TRBV4-3	TRBD2	.	CASSQEGSGTYNEQFF	TGCGCCAGCAGCCAAGAGGGCAGCGGGACCTACAATGAGCAGTTCTTC
TRBJ1-5	TRBV30	.	once	CAWGPGGHQPQHF	TGTGCCTGGGGACCCGGAGGGCATCAGCCCCAGCATTTT
TRBJ2-1	TRBV6-5	.	.	CASSLRLRNYNEQFF	TGTGCCAGCAGCTTACGACTAAGAAATTACAATGAGCAGTTCTTC
TRBJ2-1	TRBV20-1	TRBD1	.	CSASAPPGQGDNEQFF	TGCAGTGCTAGCGCTCCTCCGGGACAGGGGGACAATGAGCAGTTCTTC
TRBJ2-7	TRBV27	TRBD2	few	CASSLGGSYYEQYF	TGTGCCAGCAGTTTGGGCGGGAGTTACTACGAGCAGTACTTC
TRBJ1-1	TRBV15	.	.	CATSRDLEVPEAFF	TGTGCCACCAGCAGAGATTTAGAGGTACCTGAAGCTTTCTTT
TRBJ2-5	TRBV15	TRBD1	.	CATSRRQGVETQYF	TGTGCCACCAGCAGGCGGCAGGGGGTGGAGACCCAGTACTTC
TRBJ1-2	TRBV9	.	.	CASSIGNGPYGYTF	TGTGCCAGCAGCATAGGTAACGGACCCTATGGCTACACCTTC
TRBJ2-3	TRBV29-1	.	.	CSVDYYGGGTDTQYF	TGCAGCGTTGATTACTATGGCGGGGGCACAGATACGCAGTATTTT
TRBJ2-3	TRBV29-1	TRBD2	.	CSVERIAGAKDTQYF	TGCAGCGTTGAGAGGATAGCGGGAGCCAAAGATACGCAGTATTTT
TRBJ2-3	TRBV7-2	TRBD2	.	CASSLSAGGSPTDTQYF	TGTGCCAGCAGCCTTAGTGCGGGAGGCTCGCCGACAGATACGCAGTATTTT
TRBJ2-1	TRBV14	TRBD1	once	CASSLTGTALYNEQFF	TGTGCCAGCAGCCTAACCGGGACAGCCCTCTACAATGAGCAGTTCTTC
TRBJ2-1	TRBV5-5	.	.	CASSLERDPSYNEQFF	TGTGCCAGCAGCTTGGAGAGGGATCCCTCCTACAATGAGCAGTTCTTC
TRBJ2-7	TRBV12-3/TRBV12-4	.	.	CASTPQGTLNSYEQYF	TGTGCCAGCACTCCGCAAGGGACTCTGAACTCCTACGAGCAGTACTTC
TRBJ1-2	TRBV5-4	.	.	CASSFDTGYYGYTF	TGTGCCAGCAGCTTTGATACAGGGTACTATGGCTACACCTTC
TRBJ1-5	TRBV7-9	.	.	CASSLIGDQPQHF	TGTGCCAGCAGCTTAATTGGGGACCAGCCCCAGCATTTT
TRBJ2-5	TRBV29-1	.	few	CSFAGTGETQYF	TGCAGCTTTGCCGGGACGGGGGAGACCCAGTACTTC
TRBJ1-1	TRBV28	.	.	CASTYRGNTEAFF	TGTGCCAGCACCTATCGAGGGAACACTGAAGCTTTCTTT
TRBJ2-7	TRBV3-1	TRBD1	.	CASSQQTGSYEQYF	TGTGCCAGCAGCCAACAGACAGGGAGCTACGAGCAGTACTTC
TRBJ1-5	TRBV5-6	.	.	CASSYQNQPQHF	TGTGCCAGCAGTTATCAGAATCAGCCCCAGCATTTT
TRBJ2-1	TRBV7-9	TRBD1	.	CASSSTGAQFF	TGTGCCAGCAGCTCGACAGGGGCGCAGTTCTTC
TRBJ2-1	TRBV5-1	TRBD1	.	CASSPLTGTASYNEQFF	TGCGCCAGCAGCCCGCTAACCGGGACAGCCTCCTACAATGAGCAGTTCTTC
TRBJ2-2	TRBV12-3/TRBV12-4	.	.	CASSLFRDTGELFF	TGTGCCAGCAGTTTATTCCGGGACACCGGGGAGCTGTTTTTT
TRBJ2-1	TRBV4-1	TRBD2	.	CASSQASGSRDNEQFF	TGCGCCAGCAGCCAGGCGAGCGGGAGTAGGGACAATGAGCAGTTCTTC
TRBJ2-4	TRBV5-1	TRBD2	.	CASNPGVAGVQYF	TGCGCCAGCAACCCGGGGGTAGCGGGAGTCCAGTACTTC
TRBJ1-2	TRBV7-8	.	.	CASSLRWGAMDGYTF	TGTGCCAGCAGCTTACGTTGGGGCGCGATGGATGGCTACACCTTC
TRBJ2-6	TRBV18	.	.	CASTLSSGANVLTF	TGTGCCAGCACCCTCTCCTCTGGGGCCAACGTCCTGACTTTC
TRBJ2-5	TRBV4-1	TRBD2	.	CASSQYQAGGWEETQYF	TGCGCCAGCAGCCAATATCAAGCGGGAGGGTGGGAGGAGACCCAGTACTTC
TRBJ2-5	TRBV7-2	.	.	CASSLGRRGSRWETQYF	TGTGCCAGCAGCTTAGGACGTAGAGGGTCCCGATGGGAGACCCAGTACTTC
TRBJ2-1	TRBV3-1	.	.	CASSQGVGEQFF	TGTGCCAGCAGCCAAGGAGTGGGTGAGCAGTTCTTC
TRBJ2-7	TRBV18	.	.	CASSPYGDVLEQYF	TGTGCCAGCTCACCATACGGTGACGTCCTCGAGCAGTACTTC
TRBJ2-7	TRBV20-1	.	.	CSARGPGASEQYF	TGCAGTGCTAGAGGACCGGGAGCTAGCGAGCAGTACTTC
TRBJ2-1	TRBV19	TRBD2	.	CASSLWTSAQRVEEQFF	TGTGCCAGTAGTCTGTGGACTAGCGCCCAAAGGGTGGAGGAGCAGTTCTTC
TRBJ1-4	TRBV4-3	TRBD1	.	CASSQDPGDREAF	TGCGCCAGCAGCCAAGATCCTGGGGACAGAGAAGCTTTT
TRBJ2-7	TRBV20-1	TRBD2	.	CSARGLAGAYEQYF	TGCAGTGCTAGAGGACTAGCGGGAGCCTACGAGCAGTACTTC
TRBJ2-1	TRBV3-1	.	.	CASSQGSGRWENEQFF	TGTGCCAGCAGCCAAGGGTCGGGACGGTGGGAAAATGAGCAGTTCTTC
TRBJ2-7	TRBV18	TRBD2	.	CASRSSGNSYEQYF	TGTGCCAGCCGCTCTAGCGGAAACTCCTACGAGCAGTACTTC
TRBJ2-7	TRBV9	TRBD2	.	CASSVGPAGVYEQYF	TGTGCCAGCAGCGTAGGGCCAGCGGGAGTCTACGAGCAGTACTTC
TRBJ1-5	TRBV30	TRBD1	once	CAWSAGTGGWQPQHF	TGTGCCTGGAGTGCCGGGACAGGGGGCTGGCAGCCCCAGCATTTT
TRBJ2-7	TRBV9	TRBD2	.	CASSLGLADEQYF	TGTGCCAGCAGCTTGGGACTAGCGGACGAGCAGTACTTC
TRBJ2-3	TRBV29-1	.	.	CSVESGFWGTDTQYF	TGCAGCGTTGAGTCCGGGTTTTGGGGCACAGATACGCAGTATTTT
TRBJ2-7	TRBV5-1	.	.	CASSLELLGDGEQYF	TGCGCCAGCAGCTTGGAATTATTGGGGGACGGCGAGCAGTACTTC
TRBJ2-7	TRBV24-1	TRBD2	.	CATRTLTSGDPYEQYF	TGTGCCACCAGAACCCTGACTAGCGGAGACCCGTACGAGCAGTACTTC
TRBJ2-5	TRBV7-6	.	few	CASSLAHSETQYF	TGTGCCAGCAGCTTAGCGCACTCGGAGACCCAGTACTTC
TRBJ2-1	TRBV7-3	.	.	CASSSTRDRYNEQFF	TGTGCCAGCAGCTCGACCCGGGACCGGTACAATGAGCAGTTCTTC
TRBJ2-3	TRBV28	TRBD2	.	CASSRRLAGGYPTQYF	TGTGCCAGCAGTCGAAGACTAGCGGGAGGGTACCCTACGCAGTATTTT
TRBJ2-7	TRBV6-6	.	.	CASSYSTRYEQYF	TGTGCCAGCAGTTACTCGACCAGATACGAGCAGTACTTC
TRBJ1-1	TRBV11-3	.	once	CASSLDPDTEAFF	TGTGCCAGCAGCTTAGATCCCGACACTGAAGCTTTCTTT
TRBJ1-5	TRBV7-2	.	.	CASSLVGEGSQPQHF	TGTGCCAGCAGCTTAGTGGGGGAGGGGAGTCAGCCCCAGCATTTT
TRBJ2-7	TRBV20-1	TRBD2	.	CSAHSGRGYEQYF	TGCAGTGCTCATAGCGGGAGAGGGTACGAGCAGTACTTC
TRBJ2-5	TRBV28	TRBD2	.	CADDFFGRGETQYF	TGTGCCGACGATTTCTTCGGGAGGGGAGAGACCCAGTACTTC
TRBJ2-2	TRBV29-1	.	.	CSATGTLPGELFF	TGCAGCGCTACCGGGACGCTACCCGGGGAGCTGTTTTTT